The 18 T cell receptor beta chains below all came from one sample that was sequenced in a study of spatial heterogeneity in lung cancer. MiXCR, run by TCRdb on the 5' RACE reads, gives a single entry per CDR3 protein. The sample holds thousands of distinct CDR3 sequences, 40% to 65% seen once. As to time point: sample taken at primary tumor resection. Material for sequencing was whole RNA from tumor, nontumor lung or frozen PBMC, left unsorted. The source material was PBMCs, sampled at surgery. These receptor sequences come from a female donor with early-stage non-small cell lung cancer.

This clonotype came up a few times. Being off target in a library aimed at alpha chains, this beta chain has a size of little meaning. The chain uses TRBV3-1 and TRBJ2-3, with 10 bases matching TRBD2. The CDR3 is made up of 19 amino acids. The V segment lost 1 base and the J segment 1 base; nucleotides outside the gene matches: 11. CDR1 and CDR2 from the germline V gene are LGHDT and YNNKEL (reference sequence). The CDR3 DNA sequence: TGTGCCAGCAGCCAAGGAGTGCCTAGCGGGAGCATCCGCACAGATACGCAGTATTTT. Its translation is CASSQGVPSGSIRTDTQYF.

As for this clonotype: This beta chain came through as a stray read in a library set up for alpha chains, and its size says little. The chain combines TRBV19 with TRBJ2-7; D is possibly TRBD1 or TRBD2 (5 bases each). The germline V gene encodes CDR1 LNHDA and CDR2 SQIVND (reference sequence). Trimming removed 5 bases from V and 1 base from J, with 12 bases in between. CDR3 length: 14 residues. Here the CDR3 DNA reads TGTGCCAGTAGTCCTGGGACCGGGTCCTACGAGCAGTACTTC. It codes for CASSPGTGSYEQYF.

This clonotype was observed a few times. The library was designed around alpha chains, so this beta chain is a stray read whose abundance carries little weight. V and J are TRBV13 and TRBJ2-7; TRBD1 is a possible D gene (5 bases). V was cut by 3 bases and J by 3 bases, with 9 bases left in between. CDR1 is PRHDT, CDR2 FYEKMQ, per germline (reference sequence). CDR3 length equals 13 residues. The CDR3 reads CASSFDQGYEQYF. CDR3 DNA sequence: TGTGCCAGCAGCTTTGATCAGGGCTACGAGCAGTACTTC.

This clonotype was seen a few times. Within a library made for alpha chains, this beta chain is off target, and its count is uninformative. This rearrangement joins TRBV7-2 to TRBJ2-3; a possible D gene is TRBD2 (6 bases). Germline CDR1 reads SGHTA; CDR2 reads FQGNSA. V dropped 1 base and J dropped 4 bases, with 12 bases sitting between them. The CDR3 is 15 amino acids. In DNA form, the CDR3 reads TGTGCCAGCAGCTTAGTCGGCGGGGTGGCAGATACGCAGTATTTT. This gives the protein CASSLVGGVADTQYF.

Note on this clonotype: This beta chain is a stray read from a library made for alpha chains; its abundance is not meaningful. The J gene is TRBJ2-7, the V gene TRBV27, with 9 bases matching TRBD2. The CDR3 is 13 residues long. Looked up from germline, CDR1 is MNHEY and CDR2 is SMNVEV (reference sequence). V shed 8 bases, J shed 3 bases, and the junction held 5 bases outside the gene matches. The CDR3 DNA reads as TGTGCCAGCGCCAAGACTAGCGGCTACGAGCAGTACTTC. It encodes CASAKTSGYEQYF.

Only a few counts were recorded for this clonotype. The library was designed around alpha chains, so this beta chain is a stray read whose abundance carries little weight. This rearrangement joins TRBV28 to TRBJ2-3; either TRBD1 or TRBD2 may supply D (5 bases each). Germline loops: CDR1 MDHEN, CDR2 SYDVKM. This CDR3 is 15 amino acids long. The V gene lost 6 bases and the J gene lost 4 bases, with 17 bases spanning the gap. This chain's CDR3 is CASRFSGPQADTQYF. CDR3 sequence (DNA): TGTGCCAGCAGGTTTTCGGGACCTCAGGCAGATACGCAGTATTTT.

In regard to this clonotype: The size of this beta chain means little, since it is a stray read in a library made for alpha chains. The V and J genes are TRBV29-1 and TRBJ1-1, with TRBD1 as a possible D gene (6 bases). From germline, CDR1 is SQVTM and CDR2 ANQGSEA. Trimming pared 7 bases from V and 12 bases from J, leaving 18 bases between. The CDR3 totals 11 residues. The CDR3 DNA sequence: TGCAGCGCTGCGAGGGGGGGAGAACCTTTCTTT. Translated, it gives CSAARGGEPFF.

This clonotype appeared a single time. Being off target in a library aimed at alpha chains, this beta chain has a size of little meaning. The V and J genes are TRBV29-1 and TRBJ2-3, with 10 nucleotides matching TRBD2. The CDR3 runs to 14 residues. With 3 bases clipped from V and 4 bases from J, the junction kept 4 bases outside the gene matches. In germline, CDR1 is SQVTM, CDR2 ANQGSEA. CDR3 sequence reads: CSVDSSGGSDTQYF. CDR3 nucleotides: TGCAGCGTTGATTCTAGCGGGGGATCAGATACGCAGTATTTT.

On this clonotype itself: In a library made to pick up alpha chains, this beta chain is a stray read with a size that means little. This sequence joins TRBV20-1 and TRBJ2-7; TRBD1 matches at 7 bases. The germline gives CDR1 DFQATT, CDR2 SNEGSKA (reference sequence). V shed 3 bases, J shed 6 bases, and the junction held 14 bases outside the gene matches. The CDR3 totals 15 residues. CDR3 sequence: CSASMTGYPDREQYF. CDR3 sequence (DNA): TGCAGTGCTAGCATGACAGGGTACCCCGACCGCGAGCAGTACTTC.

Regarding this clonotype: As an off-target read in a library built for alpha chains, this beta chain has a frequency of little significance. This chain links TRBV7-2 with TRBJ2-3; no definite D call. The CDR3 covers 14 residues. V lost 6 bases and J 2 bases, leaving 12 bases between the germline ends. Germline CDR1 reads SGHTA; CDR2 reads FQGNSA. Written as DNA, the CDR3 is TGTGCCAGCAGGCCCACGGGCAACACAGATACGCAGTATTTT. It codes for CASRPTGNTDTQYF.

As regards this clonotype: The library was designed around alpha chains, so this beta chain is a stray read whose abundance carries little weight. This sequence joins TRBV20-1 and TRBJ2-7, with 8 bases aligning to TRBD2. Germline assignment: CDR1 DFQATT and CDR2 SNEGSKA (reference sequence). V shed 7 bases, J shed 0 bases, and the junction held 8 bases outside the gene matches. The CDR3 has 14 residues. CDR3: CSVSSGKSSYEQYF. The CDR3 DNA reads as TGCAGTGTTAGTAGCGGGAAAAGCTCCTACGAGCAGTACTTC.

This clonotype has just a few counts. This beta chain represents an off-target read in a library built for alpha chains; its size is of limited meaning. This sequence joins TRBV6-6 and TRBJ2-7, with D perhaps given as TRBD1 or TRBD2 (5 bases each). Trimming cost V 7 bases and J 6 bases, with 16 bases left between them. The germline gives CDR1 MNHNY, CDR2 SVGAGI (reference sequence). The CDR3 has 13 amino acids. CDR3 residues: CASTWGPGFEQYF. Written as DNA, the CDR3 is TGTGCCAGCACCTGGGGACCGGGGTTCGAGCAGTACTTC.

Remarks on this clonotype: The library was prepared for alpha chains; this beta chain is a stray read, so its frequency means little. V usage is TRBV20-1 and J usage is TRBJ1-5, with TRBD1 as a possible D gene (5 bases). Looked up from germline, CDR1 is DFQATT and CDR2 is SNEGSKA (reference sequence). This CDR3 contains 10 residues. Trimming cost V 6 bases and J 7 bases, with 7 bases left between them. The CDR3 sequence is CSAGPQPQHF. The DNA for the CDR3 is TGCAGTGCGGGACCCCAGCCCCAGCATTTT.

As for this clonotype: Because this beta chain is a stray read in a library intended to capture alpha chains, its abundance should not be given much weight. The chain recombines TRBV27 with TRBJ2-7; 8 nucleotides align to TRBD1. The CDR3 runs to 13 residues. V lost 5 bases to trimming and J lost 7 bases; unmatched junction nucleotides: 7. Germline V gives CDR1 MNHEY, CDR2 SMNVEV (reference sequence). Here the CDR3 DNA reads TGTGCCAGCAGTCTTAGGACAGGGATTGAGCAGTACTTC. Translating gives CASSLRTGIEQYF.

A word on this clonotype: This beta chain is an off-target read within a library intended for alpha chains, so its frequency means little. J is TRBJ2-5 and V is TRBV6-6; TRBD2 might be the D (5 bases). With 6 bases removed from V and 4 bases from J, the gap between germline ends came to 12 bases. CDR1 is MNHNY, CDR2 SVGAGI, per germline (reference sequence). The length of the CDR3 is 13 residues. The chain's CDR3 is CASSRLRIETQYF. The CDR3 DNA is TGTGCCAGCAGCCGACTAAGGATAGAGACCCAGTACTTC.

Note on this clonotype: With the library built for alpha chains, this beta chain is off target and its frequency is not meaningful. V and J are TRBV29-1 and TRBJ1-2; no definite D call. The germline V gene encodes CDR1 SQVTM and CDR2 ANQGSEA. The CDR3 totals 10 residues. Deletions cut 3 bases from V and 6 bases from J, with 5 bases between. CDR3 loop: CSVDLDGYTF. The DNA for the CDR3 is TGCAGCGTTGACTTAGATGGCTACACCTTC.

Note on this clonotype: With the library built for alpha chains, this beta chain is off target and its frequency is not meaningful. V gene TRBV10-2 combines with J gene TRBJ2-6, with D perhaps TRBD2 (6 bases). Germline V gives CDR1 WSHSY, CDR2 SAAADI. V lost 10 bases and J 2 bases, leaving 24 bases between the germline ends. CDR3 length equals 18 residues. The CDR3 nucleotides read TGCGCCAACCCCCCTGGTTGCGGGGCGCCGCCTGGGGCCAACGTCCTGACTTTC. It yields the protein CANPPGCGAPPGANVLTF.

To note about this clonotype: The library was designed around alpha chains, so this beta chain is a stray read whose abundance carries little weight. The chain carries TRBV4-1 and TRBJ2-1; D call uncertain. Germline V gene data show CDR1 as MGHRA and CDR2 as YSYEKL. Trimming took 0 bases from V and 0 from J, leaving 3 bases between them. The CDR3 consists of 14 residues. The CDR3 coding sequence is TGCGCCAGCAGCCAAGAGTACTCCTACAATGAGCAGTTCTTC. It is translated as CASSQEYSYNEQFF.